Below, 14 T cell receptor beta chains from the same sample are listed, as sequenced in a study of human T cells and chemical hapten exposure. TCRdb passed the RACE reads through MiXCR, listing each CDR3 protein once. The table records a few hundred thousand distinct CDR3 sequences, around 6% of them present only once. Time point: patch test 2, 6 weeks after DPC sensitization. Treatment reported: therapeutic diphenylcyclopropenone sensitization with weekly scalp DPC. This material consisted of whole blood, taken in connection with sensitization to the hapten diphenylcyclopropenone (DPC). These receptor sequences come from a woman younger than 30 with alopecia areata. Some clones in this sample may be carry-over from other donors' samples.

Notes on this clonotype: This sequence may be a read error, since a much larger clone differs from it by one base. The chain combines TRBV4-2 with TRBJ1-1; no firm D call. The CDR3 consists of 13 residues. Germline V gives CDR1 LGHNA, CDR2 YNFKEQ. V was clipped by 1 base and J by 7 bases, with 10 bases between them. CDR3 residues: CASSQVLWNEAFF. The CDR3 DNA reads as TGTGCCAGCAGCCAAGTGTTGTGGAATGAAGCTTTCTTT.

This clonotype occurred a few times. The V and J genes are TRBV27 and TRBJ2-3; TRBD1 is a possible D gene (6 bases). Germline V gene lookup returns CDR1 MNHEY and CDR2 SMNVEV (reference sequence). There are 17 residues in the CDR3. V was shortened by 1 base and J by 0 bases, with 14 bases between the two germline ends. The CDR3 nucleotides read TGTGCCAGCAGTTTATTAACGGACAGTCCTAGCACAGATACGCAGTATTTT. This codes for CASSLLTDSPSTDTQYF.

At least ten counts were recorded for this clonotype. This chain uses TRBV7-9 with TRBJ1-5; TRBD1 matches 8 bases. The CDR3 spans 13 residues. With V trimmed by 8 bases and J by 5 bases, 5 bases remained unmatched. Looked up from germline, CDR1 is SEHNR and CDR2 is FQNEAQ (reference sequence). As DNA, the CDR3 is TGTGCCAGCGCAGACAGGGGCGATCAGCCCCAGCATTTT. It encodes CASADRGDQPQHF. The complete variable domain, with remaining parts taken from reference TRBV7-9 and TRBJ1-5, reads DTGVSQNPRHKITKRGQNVTFRCDPISEHNRLYWYRQTLGQGPEFLTYFQNEAQLEKSRLLSDRFSAERPKGSFSTLEIQRTEQGDSAMYLCASADRGDQPQHFGDGTRLSIL.

This rearrangement joins TRBV6-6 to TRBJ2-3; D tentatively reads TRBD1 or TRBD2 (6 bases each). CDR1 is MNHNY and CDR2 is SVGAGI in the germline V gene (reference sequence). Trimming pared 2 bases from V and 2 bases from J, leaving 17 bases between. CDR3 length: 17 residues. This CDR3 reads CASSYPVRGLFTDTQYF. The CDR3 nucleotides read TGTGCCAGCAGTTACCCGGTACGGGGGCTGTTCACAGATACGCAGTATTTT.

This clonotype was counted ten times or more. V usage is TRBV5-5 and J usage is TRBJ1-1, with D unclear. Germline lookup yields CDR1 SGHKS and CDR2 YYEKEE (reference sequence). The CDR3 extends over 15 amino acids. The V and J ends lost 2 bases and 5 bases respectively, with 16 bases between them. Written as DNA, the CDR3 is TGTGCCAGCAGCTTTTCGCCCCCGGGCGGGACTGAAGCTTTCTTT. This translates into CASSFSPPGGTEAFF.

This clonotype was seen a handful of times. The V call is TRBV3-1, the J call TRBJ2-7, with 7 bases fitting TRBD1. J was trimmed by 0 bases and V by 4 bases; bases with no gene match: 3. The CDR3 length is 14 residues. Germline V gene data show CDR1 as LGHDT and CDR2 as YNNKEL (reference sequence). CDR3 sequence (DNA): TGTGCCAGCAGCCTTGACAGGGACTCCTACGAGCAGTACTTC. Translated, it gives CASSLDRDSYEQYF.

This clonotype was counted many times. This chain connects TRBV25-1 to TRBJ1-2; D might be TRBD1 (6 bases). Trimming pared 8 bases from V and 1 base from J, leaving 11 bases between. The germline CDR1 and CDR2 sequences are MGHDK and SYGVNS. The CDR3 runs 13 residues. The CDR3 is CASATGNNYGYTF. The CDR3 nucleotides read TGTGCCAGCGCAACAGGGAATAACTATGGCTACACCTTC.

This clonotype appeared a few times. The chain uses TRBV2 and TRBJ2-3, with D tentatively TRBD2 (5 bases). Per the germline V gene, CDR1 is SNHLY and CDR2 is FYNNEI. The CDR3 runs 16 residues. The V end lost 6 bases, the J end lost 0 bases, and 16 bases lay between the germline ends. CDR3 nucleotides: TGTGCCAGCAGCACAACACTAGAGACTAGCACAGATACGCAGTATTTT. Translated, it gives CASSTTLETSTDTQYF.

This rearrangement joins TRBV12-3 or TRBV12-4 to TRBJ1-2; tentative D call: TRBD1 (5 bases). This CDR3 comprises 15 residues. V was trimmed by 3 bases and J by 8 bases, leaving 19 bases between them. The CDR3 reads CASSLTGTTDGGYTF. In nucleotides, the CDR3 is TGTGCCAGCAGTTTGACCGGGACCACCGACGGCGGCTACACCTTC.

This clonotype has more than one count but fewer than ten. The J gene is TRBJ2-6, the V gene TRBV6-5, with D possibly TRBD2 on 6 matching bases. Trimming removed 0 bases at V and 4 bases at J, with 16 bases between. Germline V gene sequence: CDR1 MNHEY, CDR2 SVGAGI. The length of the CDR3 is 18 residues. The CDR3 DNA follows: TGTGCCAGCAGTTACTCCCGGGACTTGGTCGCGGGGGCCAACGTCCTGACTTTC. Residues: CASSYSRDLVAGANVLTF.

This clonotype was picked up many times. The genes are TRBV4-3 and TRBJ1-2; D is possibly TRBD1 (5 bases). V dropped 1 base and J dropped 6 bases, with 15 bases sitting between them. Germline V gene data show CDR1 as LGHNA and CDR2 as YSLEER. The CDR3 runs to 15 residues. CDR3: CASSQVSSGKDGYTF. The CDR3 DNA reads TGCGCCAGCAGCCAAGTGAGTTCAGGGAAGGATGGCTACACCTTC.

The gene calls are TRBV14 and TRBJ1-1; D is uncertain. Germline values: CDR1 SGHDN, CDR2 FVKESK. The CDR3 length is 16 residues. The V and J ends lost 3 bases and 4 bases respectively, with 18 bases between them. CDR3 residues: CASSQSPGSVTTEAFF. The CDR3 DNA reads as TGTGCCAGCAGCCAGTCGCCGGGCTCCGTCACCACTGAAGCTTTCTTT.

The rearrangement joins TRBV12-3 or TRBV12-4 to TRBJ2-6; D is ambiguous. CDR3 length: 15 amino acids. The V end lost 9 bases, the J end lost 1 base, and 13 bases lay between the germline ends. CDR3 DNA sequence: TGTGCCAGTCAGTTTTCGGGTTCTGGGGCCAACGTCCTGACTTTC. Protein product: CASQFSGSGANVLTF.

V usage is TRBV12-3 or TRBV12-4 and J usage is TRBJ1-6; TRBD1 is a possible D gene (6 bases). V was shortened by 5 bases and J by 9 bases, with 20 bases between the two germline ends. This CDR3 contains 16 residues. The CDR3 protein is CASSRSGGAGASPLHF. The CDR3 DNA sequence: TGTGCCAGCAGTCGTTCAGGTGGAGCGGGGGCTTCACCCCTCCACTTT.